This T cell receptor (beta chain) was recovered during a study of cytomegalovirus exposure and HLA in healthy donors. Though probably carrying unrecorded immune exposures, donors were nominally healthy at sampling. Whole-study results and caveats: About 87% or about 30% of the time was how often most TCR beta V segments were productive, according to an earlier analysis.

The CDR3 is made up of 12 amino acids. The germline V gene has CDR1 KGHSH and CDR2 LQKENI. With 3 bases removed from V and 6 bases from J, the gap between germline ends came to 5 bases. The PCR had 60 Vbeta and 13 Jbeta primers. Original methodology: In a later analysis, around 10 million of around 75 million unique beta chains occurred in at least two donors. Profiling relied on immunoSEQ multiplex PCR, and the TCRdb table lists in-frame clones only, not all of them. V and J calls and clone size are copied from that table; D and trimming were computed from the DNA. The repertoire holds 200,000 to 250,000 clones, with about 80% as singletons. Regarding this clone: Its antigen is not known. The same CDR3 is also encoded by other DNA sequences in this sample.

The chain recombines TRBV18 with TRBJ2-2; D ambiguous. This clonotype originated in a woman in her sixties in good health and CMV-seropositive. The material sequenced was PBMCs. CDR3 loop: CASSPEAGELFF. The CDR3 bases are TGTGCCAGCTCACCCGAGGCCGGGGAGCTGTTTTTT.